The next 27 T cell receptor beta chains were all read from a single sample in a study of T cell responses to AZD1222 COVID-19 vaccine. Assay used: immunoSEQ multiplex PCR; TCRdb lists only in-frame clones, some missing. Seen here are about 100,000 clones, nearly 95% observed once, and the top ten hold around 1.7%. Sequences were derived from peripheral blood, sampled on day 0 of AZD1222 vaccination. The receptors here all came from an adult in good health.

The V gene is TRBV7-2, the J gene TRBJ1-1, with D unresolved. The CDR3 is 13 amino acids. Germline-derived CDR1 and CDR2 are SGHTA and FQGNSA. V dropped 1 base and J dropped 6 bases, with 9 bases sitting between them. Here the CDR3 reads CASSLGRVAEAFF. For the CDR3, the DNA is TGTGCCAGCAGCTTAGGAAGGGTGGCTGAAGCTTTCTTT. The full variable domain, rest sourced from reference TRBV7-2 and TRBJ1-1, is GAGVSQSPSNKVTEKGKDVELRCDPISGHTALYWYRQSLGQGLEFLIYFQGNSAPDKSGLPSDRFSAERTGGSVSTLTIQRTQQEDSAVYLCASSLGRVAEAFFGQGTRLTVV.

The rearrangement links TRBV29-1 to TRBJ1-1; TRBD1 might be the D (6 bases). V dropped 8 bases and J dropped 7 bases, with 17 bases sitting between them. The germline V gene has CDR1 SQVTM and CDR2 ANQGSEA. CDR3 length equals 12 residues. In DNA form, the CDR3 reads TGCAGCCTGAGAGCGGGACAACGTGAAGCTTTCTTT. This gives the protein CSLRAGQREAFF.

The chain recombines TRBV19 with TRBJ1-5; 8 bases fit TRBD1. The junction had 5 bases not matched to a gene; V was cut back by 1 base and J by 6 bases. The CDR3 runs to 15 residues. CDR1 and CDR2 (germline): LNHDA, SQIVND (reference sequence). CDR3 DNA sequence: TGTGCCAGTAGTATAGTGCAGGGGGCGGGTCAGCCCCAGCATTTT. It encodes CASSIVQGAGQPQHF.

The chain joins TRBV2 to TRBJ2-3; D is unresolved. The CDR3 contains 12 residues. V gave up 5 bases and J gave up 4 bases, with 7 bases separating them. Germline CDR1 reads SNHLY; CDR2 reads FYNNEI. In DNA form, the CDR3 reads TGTGCCAGCAGTCCAGAGTCAGATACGCAGTATTTT. Protein: CASSPESDTQYF.

The chain uses TRBV7-9 and TRBJ1-5; D is undetermined. Trimming left V 1 base short and J 3 bases short, with 16 bases between. Per germline, CDR1 SEHNR and CDR2 FQNEAQ (reference sequence). This CDR3 region has 17 residues. The CDR3, as DNA: TGTGCCAGCAGCTTAGAAGGCGGACGGCTACCCAATCAGCCCCAGCATTTT. Translated, it gives CASSLEGGRLPNQPQHF. The full variable domain, rest sourced from reference TRBV7-9 and TRBJ1-5, is DTGVSQNPRHKITKRGQNVTFRCDPISEHNRLYWYRQTLGQGPEFLTYFQNEAQLEKSRLLSDRFSAERPKGSFSTLEIQRTEQGDSAMYLCASSLEGGRLPNQPQHFGDGTRLSIL.

The V call is TRBV28, the J call TRBJ2-5; 9 nucleotides agree with TRBD2. Losses at the gene ends were 8 bases for V and 5 bases for J; bases not matched to a gene: 9. Germline V gene sequence: CDR1 MDHEN, CDR2 SYDVKM. The CDR3 contains 14 residues. The CDR3 DNA is TGTGCCAGCGGTGTAGCGGGAGTCTGGGAGACCCAGTACTTC. It is translated as CASGVAGVWETQYF.

The chain couples TRBV7-9 to TRBJ2-1; D remains ambiguous. Germline CDR1 and CDR2: SEHNR and FQNEAQ (reference sequence). V lost 2 bases to trimming and J lost 12 bases, with 11 bases between them. CDR3 length: 12 residues. CDR3 sequence (DNA): TGTGCCAGCAGCTTAATCCCCAAGGGGCAGTTCTTC. It yields the protein CASSLIPKGQFF.

This clone occurred a few times. The chain carries TRBV27 and TRBJ1-1, with unresolved D. V gave up 0 bases and J gave up 1 base, with 6 bases separating them. Germline V gene sequence: CDR1 MNHEY, CDR2 SMNVEV (reference sequence). This CDR3 is 14 amino acids long. CDR3 in amino acids: CASSLSRSNTEAFF. For the CDR3, the DNA is TGTGCCAGCAGTTTATCTCGATCGAACACTGAAGCTTTCTTT.

This chain links TRBV28 with TRBJ2-7; TRBD1 might be the D (6 bases). V lost 5 bases and J 6 bases, leaving 14 bases between the germline ends. Per the germline V gene, CDR1 is MDHEN and CDR2 is SYDVKM. This CDR3 spans 13 amino acids. This CDR3 is CASSPNRESEQYF. For the CDR3, the DNA is TGTGCCAGCAGTCCAAACAGGGAGTCCGAGCAGTACTTC.

The chain combines TRBV14 with TRBJ1-1, with 7 positions matching TRBD1. The trim removed 6 bases at V and 1 base at J, leaving 8 bases unmatched. Germline V gene lookup returns CDR1 SGHDN and CDR2 FVKESK. This CDR3 is built from 15 residues. The CDR3 reads CASSEGQARNTEAFF. The CDR3, as DNA: TGTGCCAGCAGTGAAGGACAGGCAAGGAACACTGAAGCTTTCTTT. The whole variable domain, filled in from reference TRBV14 and TRBJ1-1, reads EAGVTQFPSHSVIEKGQTVTLRCDPISGHDNLYWYRRVMGKEIKFLLHFVKESKQDESGMPNNRFLAERTGGTYSTLKVQPAELEDSGVYFCASSEGQARNTEAFFGQGTRLTVV.

The genes are TRBV3-1 (or the pseudogene TRBV3-2) and TRBJ2-1; 8 bases agree with TRBD2. Germline loops: CDR1 LGHDT, CDR2 YNNKEL (reference sequence). CDR3 length equals 14 residues. V shed 4 bases and J 6 bases; nucleotides not matched to a gene: 5. CDR3 amino acids: CASSRSGTSNEQFF. In nucleotides, the CDR3 is TGTGCCAGCAGCCGGTCCGGGACTAGCAATGAGCAGTTCTTC.

The DNA of the CDR3 is TGTGCCAGCAGAGAGGGGGATCAGCCCCAGCATTTT. It is translated as CASREGDQPQHF. The rearrangement uses TRBV12-3 or TRBV12-4 and TRBJ1-5; TRBD1 might be the D (6 bases). The V end was cut by 6 bases, the J end by 5 bases, with 8 bases between. The CDR3 runs to 12 residues.

This chain connects TRBV7-3 to TRBJ1-6; 7 nucleotides match TRBD1. Trimming cost V 0 bases and J 5 bases; bases outside gene matches: 1. The CDR3 contains 15 residues. Germline V gene lookup returns CDR1 SGHTA and CDR2 FQGTGA. The CDR3 protein is CASSLTTGDNSPLHF. In nucleotides, the CDR3 is TGTGCCAGCAGCTTAACAACAGGGGATAATTCACCCCTCCACTTT.

The chain carries TRBV27 and TRBJ1-2; D gene uncertain. In germline, CDR1 is MNHEY, CDR2 SMNVEV (reference sequence). The CDR3 runs to 13 residues. The germline V and J ends were trimmed by 2 bases and 4 bases, with 8 bases remaining between them. The CDR3 DNA reads TGTGCCAGCAGTTTAGGAGGGTCCTATGGCTACACCTTC. Translating it yields CASSLGGSYGYTF.

V gene TRBV6-5 combines with J gene TRBJ1-1, with D uncertain. There are 14 residues in the CDR3. Germline loops: CDR1 MNHEY, CDR2 SVGAGI. Trimming took 1 base from V and 6 from J, leaving 12 bases between them. For the CDR3, the DNA is TGTGCCAGCAGTTACTTGGGCGTAGCACCTGAAGCTTTCTTT. Translated, it gives CASSYLGVAPEAFF.

The chain recombines TRBV11-2 with TRBJ2-2, with 7 bases that match TRBD2. Germline V CDR1 and CDR2: SGHAT, FQNNGV. V shed 4 bases, J shed 1 base, and the junction held 3 bases outside the gene matches. CDR3 length: 15 amino acids. The CDR3 DNA reads as TGTGCCAGCAGCTCGGCTAGCGGGAACACCGGGGAGCTGTTTTTT. The encoded protein is CASSSASGNTGELFF.

The V and J genes are TRBV27 and TRBJ2-2; weak D call: TRBD1 (6 bases). The CDR3 is made up of 15 amino acids. Trimming pared 9 bases from V and 1 base from J, leaving 15 bases between. Germline values: CDR1 MNHEY, CDR2 SMNVEV (reference sequence). This CDR3 reads CASIGGSRNTGELFF. CDR3 nucleotide sequence: TGTGCCAGTATAGGGGGTTCCCGGAACACCGGGGAGCTGTTTTTT.

The chain combines TRBV10-1 with TRBJ2-2, with a weak D call TRBD2 (6 bases). The ends were cut back, 4 bases at V and 7 bases at J, with 19 bases in the middle. There are 16 residues in the CDR3. Germline CDR1 and CDR2: WNHNN and SYGVQD (reference sequence). Here the CDR3 DNA reads TGCGCCAGCAGTGCACTCATCCTTAGCGGAGGCGGGGAGCTGTTTTTT. This translates into CASSALILSGGGELFF.

The chain combines TRBV13 with TRBJ1-2; 9 positions match TRBD1. With 3 bases clipped from V and 4 bases from J, the junction kept 6 bases outside the gene matches. Per the germline V gene, CDR1 is PRHDT and CDR2 is FYEKMQ (reference sequence). CDR3 length: 15 amino acids. In nucleotides, the CDR3 is TGTGCCAGCAGCTTGTCACAGGGGGCGGGCTATGGCTACACCTTC. This sequence encodes CASSLSQGAGYGYTF.

The V and J genes are TRBV9 and TRBJ1-1; possibly TRBD1 for D (6 bases). The CDR3 has 15 residues. Germline values: CDR1 SGDLS, CDR2 YYNGEE. V dropped 1 base and J dropped 1 base, with 11 bases sitting between them. CDR3 bases: TGTGCCAGCAGCGTAACCGGACAGACGAACACTGAAGCTTTCTTT. This sequence encodes CASSVTGQTNTEAFF.

This chain uses TRBV9 with TRBJ2-5; perhaps TRBD1 as D (5 bases). V lost 5 bases and J lost 4, with 21 bases in between. Germline CDR1 is SGDLS and CDR2 is YYNGEE. The CDR3 is made up of 16 amino acids. As DNA, the CDR3 is TGTGCCAGCAGTCCTACCCTCATGGGTAGGGGAGAGACCCAGTACTTC. Amino acid sequence: CASSPTLMGRGETQYF.

The rearrangement links TRBV6-5 to TRBJ1-5; 7 nucleotides agree with TRBD1. V gave up 10 bases and J gave up 3 bases; unmatched junction bases: 9. The CDR3 totals 14 residues. CDR1 is MNHEY, CDR2 SVGAGI, per germline. CDR3 region: CATTTGASNQPQHF. The CDR3 DNA sequence: TGTGCCACAACCACAGGGGCGTCCAATCAGCCCCAGCATTTT.

The gene calls are TRBV5-1 and TRBJ1-5; D remains ambiguous. This CDR3 is 13 amino acids long. Germline assignment: CDR1 SGHRS and CDR2 YFSETQ. The V gene lost 4 bases and the J gene lost 4 bases, with 9 bases spanning the gap. The CDR3 DNA follows: TGCGCCAGCAGCCTCGGCGAAAATCAGCCCCAGCATTTT. The encoded protein is CASSLGENQPQHF.

The V and J genes are TRBV28 and TRBJ1-5, with 8 bases fitting TRBD1. Per germline, CDR1 MDHEN and CDR2 SYDVKM. The V gene end was trimmed by 5 bases and the J gene end by 0 bases; junction bases not matched to a gene: 15. The CDR3 covers 19 residues. The CDR3 DNA follows: TGTGCCAGCAGTACCTCCTCAGGGGGCGGCCCGTATAGCAATCAGCCCCAGCATTTT. Translation: CASSTSSGGGPYSNQPQHF. Full variable domain (outside the CDR3, taken from reference TRBV28 and TRBJ1-5): DVKVTQSSRYLVKRTGEKVFLECVQDMDHENMFWYRQDPGLGLRLIYFSYDVKMKEKGDIPEGYSVSREKKERFSLILESASTNQTSMYLCASSTSSGGGPYSNQPQHFGDGTRLSIL.

V and J are TRBV28 and TRBJ1-4; D is unclear. Trimming pared 5 bases from V and 11 bases from J, leaving 15 bases between. The CDR3 is 13 amino acids. Looked up from germline, CDR1 is MDHEN and CDR2 is SYDVKM. CDR3 sequence reads: CASSLTHGYKLFF. Here the CDR3 DNA reads TGTGCCAGCAGTCTCACTCACGGGTATAAACTGTTTTTT.

The chain couples TRBV3-1 (or the pseudogene TRBV3-2) to TRBJ1-2, with D possibly matching TRBD1 (5 bases). V dropped 5 bases and J dropped 0 bases, with 10 bases sitting between them. The CDR3 sequence is 14 residues long. The germline V gene has CDR1 LGHDT and CDR2 YNNKEL (reference sequence). CDR3 sequence reads: CASSIGTANYGYTF. The DNA for the CDR3 is TGTGCCAGCAGCATAGGGACCGCTAACTATGGCTACACCTTC.

The V gene is TRBV27, the J gene TRBJ2-1, with D unresolved. The germline V gene has CDR1 MNHEY and CDR2 SMNVEV (reference sequence). The CDR3 is 15 residues long. V lost 3 bases, J lost 0 bases, and 9 bases lay in between. The CDR3 nucleotides read TGTGCCAGCAGTTTTGGACCCTCCTCCTACAATGAGCAGTTCTTC. Encoded protein: CASSFGPSSYNEQFF.